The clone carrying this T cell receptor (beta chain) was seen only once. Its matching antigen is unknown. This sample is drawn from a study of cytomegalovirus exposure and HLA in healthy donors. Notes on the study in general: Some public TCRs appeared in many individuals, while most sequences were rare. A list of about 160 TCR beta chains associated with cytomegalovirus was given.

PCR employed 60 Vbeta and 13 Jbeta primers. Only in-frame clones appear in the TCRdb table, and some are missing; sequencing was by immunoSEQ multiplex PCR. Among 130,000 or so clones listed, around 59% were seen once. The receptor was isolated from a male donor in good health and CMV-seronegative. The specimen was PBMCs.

This CDR3 reads CASSSNGGGTEAFF. In nucleotides, the CDR3 is TGCGCCAGCAGCTCGAACGGAGGTGGGACTGAAGCTTTCTTT. The chain is built from TRBV5-1 and TRBJ1-1; no firm D call. In germline, CDR1 is SGHRS, CDR2 YFSETQ. The CDR3 has 14 amino acids. Trimming took 3 bases from V and 5 from J, leaving 14 bases between them.